This entry lists 14 T cell receptor beta chains sequenced from one sample in a study of CD8 T cells in Susac syndrome. A quantity of roughly 0.5 to 1 ug RNA underwent reverse transcription using random hexamers. MiXCR, applied by TCRdb to the immunoSEQ multiplex PCR reads, yields one record per CDR3 protein. The sample includes over 70,000 distinct CDR3 sequences, 90% to 97% of them seen just once. The specimen sequenced was CD8+ T cells from PBMCs. These receptors originate from a human donor with Susac syndrome.

The chain has TRBV9 and TRBJ2-7, with 9 bases fitting TRBD1. CDR3 length equals 15 residues. The trim removed 3 bases at V and 5 bases at J, leaving 9 bases unmatched. Germline values: CDR1 SGDLS, CDR2 YYNGEE. DNA for the CDR3: TGTGCCAGCAGCGCCAGATGGACAGGGGACGACGAGCAGTACTTC. It yields the protein CASSARWTGDDEQYF.

The genes are TRBV20-1 and TRBJ1-2; D gene uncertain. V was cut by 3 bases and J by 1 base, with 21 bases left in between. Germline V lookup: CDR1 DFQATT, CDR2 SNEGSKA (reference sequence). This CDR3 region has 17 residues. CDR3 DNA sequence: TGCAGTGCTAGTGGGCACGACGAGAGGACGGATAACTATGGCTACACCTTC. The encoded protein is CSASGHDERTDNYGYTF.

The sample holds one count of this clonotype. The V call is TRBV6-5, the J call TRBJ2-7; TRBD1 matches 7 bases. Trimming removed 2 bases from V and 5 bases from J; junction bases left unmatched: 3. This CDR3 region has 13 residues. The germline CDR1 and CDR2 sequences are MNHEY and SVGAGI. The DNA for the CDR3 is TGTGCCAGCAGTTACGACAGGGCCCACGAGCAGTACTTC. It codes for CASSYDRAHEQYF.

This chain links TRBV20-1 with TRBJ1-2; TRBD1 aligns across 8 bases. This CDR3 region has 12 residues. The germline V gene has CDR1 DFQATT and CDR2 SNEGSKA (reference sequence). J gave up 6 bases and V 5 bases, and 5 bases lay outside the gene matches. The CDR3 DNA sequence: TGCAGTGCTCTGAACAGGGGGGATGGCTACACCTTC. Translating gives CSALNRGDGYTF.

The chain carries TRBV30 and TRBJ1-2, with D tentatively TRBD1 (5 bases). CDR1 is GTSNPN, CDR2 SVGIG, per germline (reference sequence). Between the trimmed V and J ends, which lost 4 bases and 6 bases, there was a span of 9 bases. The CDR3 runs 11 residues. The CDR3 protein is CAWTPQDGYTF. The DNA of the CDR3 is TGTGCCTGGACTCCACAGGATGGCTACACCTTC.

V usage is TRBV25-1 and J usage is TRBJ1-2, with TRBD1 matching over 9 bases. CDR3 size: 15 residues. Trimming cost V 6 bases and J 6 bases; bases outside gene matches: 11. CDR1 and CDR2 (germline): MGHDK, SYGVNS. CDR3 sequence reads: CASRSLGTGLDGYTF. In nucleotides, the CDR3 is TGTGCCAGCAGAAGCCTCGGGACAGGGCTGGATGGCTACACCTTC.

V is TRBV24-1 and J is TRBJ2-7; weak D call: TRBD1 (6 bases). From germline, CDR1 is KGHDR and CDR2 SFDVKD. This CDR3 has 13 residues. The ends were cut back, 2 bases at V and 6 bases at J, with 10 bases in the middle. The CDR3 is CATSDSRRGEQYF. The DNA of the CDR3 is TGTGCCACCAGTGATTCGCGCAGGGGCGAGCAGTACTTC.

V and J are TRBV6-6 and TRBJ2-2, with 9 bases lining up with TRBD1. V was pared by 7 bases and J by 6 bases, with 9 bases of the junction left unmatched. The CDR3 runs to 15 residues. CDR1 and CDR2 from the germline V gene are MNHNY and SVGAGI (reference sequence). The CDR3 nucleotides read TGTGCCAGCAACGGCAGGGGACAGGGATCCGGGGAGCTGTTTTTT. Its translation: CASNGRGQGSGELFF.

This sequence joins TRBV5-1 and TRBJ2-7; 7 bases are a match to TRBD1. V dropped 1 base and J dropped 11; count of bases not matched to a gene: 12. Germline CDR1 SGHRS, CDR2 YFSETQ. CDR3 length: 14 amino acids. The CDR3 bases are TGCGCCAGCAGCTTGACACAGGGGAAGGGAGTGAAGTACTTC. This encodes CASSLTQGKGVKYF.

The chain has TRBV29-1 and TRBJ2-5; D uncertain. The V end was cut by 0 bases, the J end by 5 bases, with 10 bases between. Per the germline V gene, CDR1 is SQVTM and CDR2 is ANQGSEA. CDR3 length: 13 amino acids. The CDR3 region has the DNA TGCAGCGTTGAAGAGTTGGTATGGGAGACCCAGTACTTC. This gives the protein CSVEELVWETQYF. Filled out from reference TRBV29-1 and TRBJ2-5, the complete variable domain reads SAVISQKPSRDICQRGTSLTIQCQVDSQVTMMFWYRQQPGQSLTLIATANQGSEATYESGFVIDKFPISRPNLTFSTLTVSNMSPEDSSIYLCSVEELVWETQYFGPGTRLLVL.

J is TRBJ2-6 and V is TRBV29-1; D may be TRBD1 (5 bases). The V gene lost 0 bases and the J gene lost 2 bases, with 11 bases spanning the gap. The length of the CDR3 is 16 residues. The germline CDR1 and CDR2 sequences are SQVTM and ANQGSEA. The CDR3 region is CSVEDRDFPGANVLTF. As DNA, the CDR3 is TGCAGCGTTGAAGACAGGGATTTCCCTGGGGCCAACGTCCTGACTTTC.

The V call is TRBV12-3 or TRBV12-4, the J call TRBJ2-1; D is ambiguous. With 4 bases removed from V and 3 bases from J, the gap between germline ends came to 10 bases. This CDR3 region has 14 residues. DNA of the CDR3: TGTGCCAGCAGTTCCCACTCGGACTACAATGAGCAGTTCTTC. This gives the protein CASSSHSDYNEQFF.

This chain uses TRBV10-3 with TRBJ2-3; TRBD2 matches at 9 bases. CDR3 size: 15 residues. The germline V gene has CDR1 ENHRY and CDR2 SYGVKD. The V segment lost 0 bases and the J segment 7 bases; nucleotides outside the gene matches: 5. CDR3 nucleotides: TGTGCCATCAGTGAGTCTCTAGCGGGGAAAAATACGCAGTATTTT. It translates to CAISESLAGKNTQYF.

This chain links TRBV15 with TRBJ2-1, with D perhaps matching TRBD2 (6 bases). The V and J ends lost 3 bases and 13 bases respectively, with 13 bases between them. The CDR3 loop spans 12 amino acids. The germline V gene encodes CDR1 LNHNV and CDR2 YYDKDF (reference sequence). The DNA for the CDR3 is TGTGCCACCAGCAGCGGGGGAGTAGGTCAGTTCTTC. This sequence encodes CATSSGGVGQFF.